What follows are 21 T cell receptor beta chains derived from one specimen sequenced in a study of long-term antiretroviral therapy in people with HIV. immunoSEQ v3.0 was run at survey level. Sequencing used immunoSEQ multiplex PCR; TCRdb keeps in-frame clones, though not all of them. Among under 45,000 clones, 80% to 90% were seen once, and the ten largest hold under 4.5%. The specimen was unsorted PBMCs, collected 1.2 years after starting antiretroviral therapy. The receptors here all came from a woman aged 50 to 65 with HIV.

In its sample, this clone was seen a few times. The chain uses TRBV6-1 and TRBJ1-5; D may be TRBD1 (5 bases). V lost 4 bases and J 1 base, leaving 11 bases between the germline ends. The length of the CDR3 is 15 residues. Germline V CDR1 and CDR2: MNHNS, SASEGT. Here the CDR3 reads CASSVGVASNQPQHF. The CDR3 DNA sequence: TGTGCCAGCAGTGTAGGGGTGGCGAGCAATCAGCCCCAGCATTTT.

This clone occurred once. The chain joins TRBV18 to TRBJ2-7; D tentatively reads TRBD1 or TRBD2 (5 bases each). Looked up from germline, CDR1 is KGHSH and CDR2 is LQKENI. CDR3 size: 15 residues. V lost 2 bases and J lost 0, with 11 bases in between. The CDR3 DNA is TGTGCCAGCTCACCAGGGAAGGGGAGCTCCTACGAGCAGTACTTC. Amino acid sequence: CASSPGKGSSYEQYF.

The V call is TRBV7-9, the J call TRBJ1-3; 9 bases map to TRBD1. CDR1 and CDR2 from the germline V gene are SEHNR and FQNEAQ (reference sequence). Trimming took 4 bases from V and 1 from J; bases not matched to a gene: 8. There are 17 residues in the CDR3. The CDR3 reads CASSSIPGQGSGNTIYF. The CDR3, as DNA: TGTGCCAGCAGCTCCATTCCAGGACAGGGGTCTGGAAACACCATATATTTT.

The CDR3 coding sequence is TGTGCCAGCAGGGGTCTTAACTATGGCTACACCTTC. This translates into CASRGLNYGYTF. The V call is TRBV6-6, the J call TRBJ1-2; D is undetermined. CDR1 is MNHNY, CDR2 SVGAGI, per germline (reference sequence). CDR3 size: 12 residues. V lost 6 bases to trimming and J lost 1 base, with 6 bases between them.

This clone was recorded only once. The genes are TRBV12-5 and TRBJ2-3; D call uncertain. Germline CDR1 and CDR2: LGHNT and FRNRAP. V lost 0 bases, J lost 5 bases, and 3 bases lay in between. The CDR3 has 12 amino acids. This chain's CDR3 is CASGLVLDTQYF. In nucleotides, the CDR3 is TGTGCTAGTGGTTTGGTACTAGATACGCAGTATTTT.

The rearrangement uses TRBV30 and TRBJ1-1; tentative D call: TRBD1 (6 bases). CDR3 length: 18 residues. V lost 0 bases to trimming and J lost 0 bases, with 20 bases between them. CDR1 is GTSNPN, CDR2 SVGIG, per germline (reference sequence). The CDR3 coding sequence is TGTGCCTGGAGTGTAGGGTCGGACAGAGCCACCTTGAACACTGAAGCTTTCTTT. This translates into CAWSVGSDRATLNTEAFF.

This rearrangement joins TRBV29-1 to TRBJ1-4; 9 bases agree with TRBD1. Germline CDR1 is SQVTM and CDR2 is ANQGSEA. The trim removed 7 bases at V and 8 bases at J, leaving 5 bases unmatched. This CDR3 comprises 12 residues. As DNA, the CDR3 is TGCAGCGCGGGACAGGGCGGAGAAAAACTGTTTTTT. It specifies CSAGQGGEKLFF.

The CDR3 nucleotides are TGTGCTAGTGGTTTGTCAACAGGGGGAGAGACCCAGTACTTC. It specifies CASGLSTGGETQYF. This chain connects TRBV12-5 to TRBJ2-5; 8 bases are a match to TRBD1. Germline V gives CDR1 LGHNT, CDR2 FRNRAP. CDR3 length: 14 amino acids. V was pared by 2 bases and J by 4 bases, with 3 bases of the junction left unmatched.

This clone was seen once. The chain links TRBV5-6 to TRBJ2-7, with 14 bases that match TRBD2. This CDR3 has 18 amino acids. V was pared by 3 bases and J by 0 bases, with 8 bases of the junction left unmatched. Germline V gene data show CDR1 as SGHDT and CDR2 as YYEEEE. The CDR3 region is CASSWTSGGTINSYEQYF. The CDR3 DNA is TGTGCCAGCAGCTGGACTAGCGGGGGGACAATAAACTCCTACGAGCAGTACTTC.

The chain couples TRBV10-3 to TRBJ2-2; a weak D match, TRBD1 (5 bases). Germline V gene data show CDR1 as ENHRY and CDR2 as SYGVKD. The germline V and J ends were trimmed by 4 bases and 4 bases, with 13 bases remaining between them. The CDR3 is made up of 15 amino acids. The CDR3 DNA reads TGTGCCATCAGTGGAGTAGGGGCAGTCACCGGGGAGCTGTTTTTT. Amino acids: CAISGVGAVTGELFF.

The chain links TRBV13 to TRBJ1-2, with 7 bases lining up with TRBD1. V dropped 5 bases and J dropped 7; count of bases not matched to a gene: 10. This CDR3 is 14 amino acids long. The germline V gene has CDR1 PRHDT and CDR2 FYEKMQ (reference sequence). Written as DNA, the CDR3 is TGTGCCAGCAGCGTTTCAGGGGGAATCGCTGGCTACACCTTC. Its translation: CASSVSGGIAGYTF.

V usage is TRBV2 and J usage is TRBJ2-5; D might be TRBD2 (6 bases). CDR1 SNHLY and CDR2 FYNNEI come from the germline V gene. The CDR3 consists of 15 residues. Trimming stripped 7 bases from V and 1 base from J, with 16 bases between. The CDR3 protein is CASIPPTGGQETQYF. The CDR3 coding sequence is TGTGCCAGCATTCCACCTACCGGGGGCCAAGAGACCCAGTACTTC.

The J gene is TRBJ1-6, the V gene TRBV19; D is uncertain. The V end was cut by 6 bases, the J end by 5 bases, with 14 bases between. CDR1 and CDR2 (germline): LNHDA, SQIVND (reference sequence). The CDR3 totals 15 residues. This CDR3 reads CASRPTGIDNSPLHF. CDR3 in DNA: TGTGCCAGTAGACCCACCGGGATAGATAATTCACCCCTCCACTTT.

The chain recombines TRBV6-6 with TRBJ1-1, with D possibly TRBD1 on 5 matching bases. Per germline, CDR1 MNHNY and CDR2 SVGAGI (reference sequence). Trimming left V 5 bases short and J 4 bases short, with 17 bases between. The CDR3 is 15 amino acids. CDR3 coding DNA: TGTGCCAGCAGTCGACCCGGGACTCCTAGCACTGAAGCTTTCTTT. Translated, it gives CASSRPGTPSTEAFF.

CDR3 DNA: TGCAGCGTTGTAATCCTACAGGATTCCGCTGAAGCTTTCTTT. Protein sequence: CSVVILQDSAEAFF. The V gene is TRBV29-1, the J gene TRBJ1-1, with D maybe TRBD1 (5 bases). V lost 4 bases to trimming and J lost 6 bases, with 18 bases between them. The CDR3 spans 14 residues. Germline CDR1 reads SQVTM; CDR2 reads ANQGSEA.

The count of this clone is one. The CDR3 spells CASSQGTGPYEQYF. The CDR3 bases are TGTGCCAGCAGCCAAGGGACAGGCCCCTACGAGCAGTACTTC. V and J are TRBV7-8 and TRBJ2-7; 8 bases are shared with TRBD1. Germline V lookup: CDR1 SGHVS, CDR2 FQNEAQ. V trimming: 5 bases; J trimming: 2 bases; junction bases outside the gene matches: 5. This CDR3 has 14 amino acids.

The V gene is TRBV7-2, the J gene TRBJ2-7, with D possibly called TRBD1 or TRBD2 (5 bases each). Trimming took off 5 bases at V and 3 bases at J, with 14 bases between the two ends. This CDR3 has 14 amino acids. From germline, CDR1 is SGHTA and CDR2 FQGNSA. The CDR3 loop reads CASSQTGPYYEQYF. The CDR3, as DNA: TGTGCCAGCAGCCAAACGGGACCCTACTACGAGCAGTACTTC.

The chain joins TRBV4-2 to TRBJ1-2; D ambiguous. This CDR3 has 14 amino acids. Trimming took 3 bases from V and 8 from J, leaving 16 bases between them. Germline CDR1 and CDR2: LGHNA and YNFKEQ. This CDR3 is CASSQPRGFRGYTF. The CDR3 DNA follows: TGTGCCAGCAGCCAGCCACGGGGATTCCGAGGCTACACCTTC.

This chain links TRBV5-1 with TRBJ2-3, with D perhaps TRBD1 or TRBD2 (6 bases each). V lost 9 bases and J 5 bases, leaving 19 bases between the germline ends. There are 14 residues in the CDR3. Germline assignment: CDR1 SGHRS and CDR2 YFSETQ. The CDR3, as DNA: TGCGCCACGGGGGTTGGGGGGCCGCAAGATACGCAGTATTTT. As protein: CATGVGGPQDTQYF.

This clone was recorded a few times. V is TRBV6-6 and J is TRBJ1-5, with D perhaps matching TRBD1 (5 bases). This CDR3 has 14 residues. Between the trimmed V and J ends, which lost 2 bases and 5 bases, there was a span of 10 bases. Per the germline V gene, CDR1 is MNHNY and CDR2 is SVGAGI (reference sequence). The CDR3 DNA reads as TGTGCCAGCAGTTACCTGCAGGGAGATCAGCCCCAGCATTTT. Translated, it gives CASSYLQGDQPQHF.

CDR3 sequence (DNA): TGTGCCAGCCCGCGGGACAGCTACAATGAGCAGTTCTTC. This encodes CASPRDSYNEQFF. The chain combines TRBV21-1 with TRBJ2-1; the D call TRBD1 from the table was never checked on the DNA. TRBV21-1 is labeled a pseudogene. The CDR3 is 13 residues long.